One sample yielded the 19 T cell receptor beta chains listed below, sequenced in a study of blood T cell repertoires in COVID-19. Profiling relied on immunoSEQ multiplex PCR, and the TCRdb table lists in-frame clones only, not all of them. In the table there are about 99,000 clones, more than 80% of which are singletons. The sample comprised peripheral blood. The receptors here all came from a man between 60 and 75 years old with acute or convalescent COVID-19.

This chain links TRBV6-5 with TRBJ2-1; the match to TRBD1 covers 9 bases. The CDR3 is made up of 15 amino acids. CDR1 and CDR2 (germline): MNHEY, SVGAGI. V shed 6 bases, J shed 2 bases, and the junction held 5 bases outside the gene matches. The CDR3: CASRIQGATYNEQFF. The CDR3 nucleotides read TGTGCCAGCAGGATACAGGGGGCCACCTACAATGAGCAGTTCTTC.

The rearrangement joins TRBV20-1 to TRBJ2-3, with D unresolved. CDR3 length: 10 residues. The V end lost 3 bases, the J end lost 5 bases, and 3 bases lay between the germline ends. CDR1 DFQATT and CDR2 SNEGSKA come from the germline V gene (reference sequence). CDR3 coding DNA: TGCAGTGCTAGCGGAGATACGCAGTATTTT. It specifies CSASGDTQYF.

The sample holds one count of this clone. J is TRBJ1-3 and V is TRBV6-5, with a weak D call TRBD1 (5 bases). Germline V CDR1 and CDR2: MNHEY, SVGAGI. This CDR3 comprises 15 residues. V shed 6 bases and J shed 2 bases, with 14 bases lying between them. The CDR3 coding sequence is TGTGCCAGCAGCCGTTCAACAGGTGCTGGAAACACCATATATTTT. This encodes CASSRSTGAGNTIYF.

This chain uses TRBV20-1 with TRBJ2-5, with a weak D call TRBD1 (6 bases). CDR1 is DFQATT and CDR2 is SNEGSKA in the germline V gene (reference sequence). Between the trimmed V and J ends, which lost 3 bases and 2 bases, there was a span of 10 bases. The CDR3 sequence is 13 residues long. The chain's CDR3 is CSASVGQQETQYF. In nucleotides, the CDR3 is TGCAGTGCTAGTGTAGGACAGCAAGAGACCCAGTACTTC.

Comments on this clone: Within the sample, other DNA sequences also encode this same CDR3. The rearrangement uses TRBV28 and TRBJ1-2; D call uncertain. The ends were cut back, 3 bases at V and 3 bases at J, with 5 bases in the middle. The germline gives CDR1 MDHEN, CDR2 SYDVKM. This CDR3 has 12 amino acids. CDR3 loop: CASSFRDYGYTF. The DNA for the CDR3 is TGTGCCAGCAGTTTTCGAGACTATGGCTACACCTTC.

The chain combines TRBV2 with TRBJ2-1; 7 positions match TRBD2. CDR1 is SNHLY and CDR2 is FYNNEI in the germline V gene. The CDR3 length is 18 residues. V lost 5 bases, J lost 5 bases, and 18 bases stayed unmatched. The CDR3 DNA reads TGTGCCAGCAGTTACCCGACGGGGCTAGCGGTACTTAACAATGAGCAGTTCTTC. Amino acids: CASSYPTGLAVLNNEQFF. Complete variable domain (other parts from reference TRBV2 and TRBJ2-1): EPEVTQTPSHQVTQMGQEVILRCVPISNHLYFYWYRQILGQKVEFLVSFYNNEISEKSEIFDDQFSVERPDGSNFTLKIRSTKLEDSAMYFCASSYPTGLAVLNNEQFFGPGTRLTVL.

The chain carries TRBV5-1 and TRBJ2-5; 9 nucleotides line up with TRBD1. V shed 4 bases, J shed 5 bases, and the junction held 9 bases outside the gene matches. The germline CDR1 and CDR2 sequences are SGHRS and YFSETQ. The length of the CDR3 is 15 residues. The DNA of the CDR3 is TGCGCCAGCAGCCCCCCGGGACAGGGTTACGAGACCCAGTACTTC. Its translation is CASSPPGQGYETQYF.

The CDR3 DNA reads TGTGCCAGCAGCTCCATAGCGGGAGACACCGGGGAGCTGTTTTTT. It translates to CASSSIAGDTGELFF. V gene TRBV7-9 combines with J gene TRBJ2-2, with 9 bases identical to TRBD2. This CDR3 comprises 15 residues. Germline V gene lookup returns CDR1 SEHNR and CDR2 FQNEAQ (reference sequence). V trimming: 4 bases; J trimming: 3 bases; junction bases outside the gene matches: 3.

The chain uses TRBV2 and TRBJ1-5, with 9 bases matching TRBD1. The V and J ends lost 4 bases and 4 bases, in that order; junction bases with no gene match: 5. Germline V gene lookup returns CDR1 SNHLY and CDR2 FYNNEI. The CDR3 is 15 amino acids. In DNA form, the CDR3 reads TGTGCCAGCAGTGTTACCGGACAGGGGAATCAGCCCCAGCATTTT. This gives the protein CASSVTGQGNQPQHF.

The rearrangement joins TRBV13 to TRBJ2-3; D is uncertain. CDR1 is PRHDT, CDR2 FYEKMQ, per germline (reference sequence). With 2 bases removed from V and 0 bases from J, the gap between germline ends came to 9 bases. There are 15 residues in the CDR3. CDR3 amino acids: CASSLQRSSTDTQYF. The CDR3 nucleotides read TGTGCCAGCAGCTTACAGCGCTCTAGCACAGATACGCAGTATTTT. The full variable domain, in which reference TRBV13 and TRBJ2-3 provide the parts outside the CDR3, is AAGVIQSPRHLIKEKRETATLKCYPIPRHDTVYWYQQGPGQDPQFLISFYEKMQSDKGSIPDRFSAQQFSDYHSELNMSSLELGDSALYFCASSLQRSSTDTQYFGPGTRLTVL.

In DNA, the CDR3 is TGTGCCAGCTCACTCCGTCGTTCCGTGGACAGGGTGGACAATCAGCCCCAGCATTTT. Its protein product is CASSLRRSVDRVDNQPQHF. The chain is built from TRBV18 and TRBJ1-5, with 8 nucleotides matching TRBD1. The CDR3 runs to 19 residues. The germline gives CDR1 KGHSH, CDR2 LQKENI. The J segment lost 3 bases and the V segment lost 4 bases, leaving 17 bases of the junction unmatched.

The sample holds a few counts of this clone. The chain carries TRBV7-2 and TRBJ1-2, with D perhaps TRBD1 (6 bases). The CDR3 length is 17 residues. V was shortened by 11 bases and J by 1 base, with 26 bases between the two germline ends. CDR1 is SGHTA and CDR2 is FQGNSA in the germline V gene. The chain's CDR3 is CAGRSTARGPYNYGYTF. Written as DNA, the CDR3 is TGTGCCGGACGCAGTACAGCCAGGGGCCCGTATAACTATGGCTACACCTTC.

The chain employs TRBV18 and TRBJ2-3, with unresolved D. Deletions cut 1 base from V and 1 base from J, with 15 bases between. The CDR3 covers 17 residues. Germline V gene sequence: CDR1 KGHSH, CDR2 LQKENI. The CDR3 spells CASSPQLVGAGTDTQYF. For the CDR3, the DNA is TGTGCCAGCTCACCACAGTTGGTGGGTGCGGGCACAGATACGCAGTATTTT.

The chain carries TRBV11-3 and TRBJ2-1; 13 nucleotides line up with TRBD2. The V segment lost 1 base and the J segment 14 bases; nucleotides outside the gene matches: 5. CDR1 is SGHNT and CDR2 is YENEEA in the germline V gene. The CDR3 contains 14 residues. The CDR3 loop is CASSLGTSGSKEFF. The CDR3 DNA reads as TGTGCCAGCAGCTTAGGGACTAGCGGGAGTAAGGAGTTCTTC.

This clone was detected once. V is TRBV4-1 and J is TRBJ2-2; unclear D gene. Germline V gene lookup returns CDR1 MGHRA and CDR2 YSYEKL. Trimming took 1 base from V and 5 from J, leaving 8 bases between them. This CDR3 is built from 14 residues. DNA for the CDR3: TGCGCCAGCAGCCAAGGAGAACGGACCGGGGAGCTGTTTTTT. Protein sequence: CASSQGERTGELFF.

The CDR3 reads CASSLSPTGELFF. The CDR3 region has the DNA TGTGCCAGCAGCTTATCCCCTACGGGGGAGCTGTTTTTT. The chain links TRBV7-8 to TRBJ2-2; no clear D. V was shortened by 2 bases and J by 8 bases, with 9 bases between the two germline ends. The germline V gene has CDR1 SGHVS and CDR2 FQNEAQ. The CDR3 consists of 13 residues.

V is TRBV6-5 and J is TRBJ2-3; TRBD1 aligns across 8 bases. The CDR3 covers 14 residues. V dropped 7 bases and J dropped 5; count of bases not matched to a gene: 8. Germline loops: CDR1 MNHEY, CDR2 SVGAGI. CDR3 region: CASTRTGLEDTQYF. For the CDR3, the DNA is TGTGCCAGCACCAGGACAGGGTTAGAAGATACGCAGTATTTT.

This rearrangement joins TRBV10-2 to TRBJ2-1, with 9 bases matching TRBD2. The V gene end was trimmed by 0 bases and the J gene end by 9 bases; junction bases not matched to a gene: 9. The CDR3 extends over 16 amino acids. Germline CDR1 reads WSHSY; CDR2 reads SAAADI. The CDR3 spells CASSESSSGSEGEQFF. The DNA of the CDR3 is TGCGCCAGCAGTGAGTCTAGTAGCGGGAGTGAGGGTGAGCAGTTCTTC.

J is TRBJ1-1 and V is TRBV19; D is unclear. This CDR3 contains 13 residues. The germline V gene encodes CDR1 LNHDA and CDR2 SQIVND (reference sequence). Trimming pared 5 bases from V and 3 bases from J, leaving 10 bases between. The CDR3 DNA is TGTGCCAGTAGTTCACAGCCAGACACTGAAGCTTTCTTT. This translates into CASSSQPDTEAFF.